This paragraph reports one T cell receptor beta chain. Antigen: not known. Clones were sequenced by immunoSEQ multiplex PCR, and TCRdb holds only the in-frame ones, with some missing. This table holds about 21,000 clones, around 87% found once. Samples were taken several times over chemoradiotherapy. There are 16 residues in the CDR3. The data were taken from a study of chemoradiotherapy in HPV16-positive cancers. Findings and caveats of the study: For HPV16-positive patients, expanding HPV-responsive T cells associated with longer recurrence-free survival. Non-HPV-specific T cells did not expand in tumors during treatment, whereas candidate HPV-specific clones and E7-related motifs did.

The sample in question was blood, obtained from a patient who underwent chemoradiotherapy. The chain employs TRBV21-1 and TRBJ1-5; the table's D call, TRBD1, was not checked against the DNA. TRBV21-1 represents a pseudogene. The source is a human donor with HPV-associated anogenital cancer. The CDR3 is CASTSDRARGNQPQHF. The CDR3 nucleotides read TGTGCCAGCACCTCAGACAGGGCGAGGGGCAATCAGCCCCAGCATTTT.